The clone carrying this T cell receptor (beta chain) was seen more than once but under ten times. The target antigen is unknown. The data originate from a study of identical twins. Findings of the study overall: Researchers reported excess low generation probability among twin-shared out-of-frame alpha sequences. For cord blood, abundant beta clonotypes had fewer insertions, unlike memory repertoires, which showed none.

Template switching, a step in the protocol, added a universal primer site, and cDNA carried unique molecular identifiers. MiXCR, applied by TCRdb to the 5' RACE reads, yields one record per CDR3 protein. Seen here are just over 500,000 distinct CDR3 sequences, about 20% observed once, and the top ten hold approximately 0.95%. Unmatched junction bases numbered 6, after V lost 0 bases and J lost 5 bases. The CDR3 sequence is 16 residues long. These records were also assigned to another study, of T cells expressing NK-cell markers.

The TCR originated in a woman in her late teens or twenties in good health. The specimen sequenced was CD4+ T cells sorted from blood. The J gene is TRBJ2-7, the V gene TRBV12-3 or TRBV12-4, with 11 bases lining up with TRBD1. CDR3 DNA: TGTGCCAGCAGTTTAGCTCCCGGGACAGGGGGGGACGAGCAGTACTTC. Translation: CASSLAPGTGGDEQYF.